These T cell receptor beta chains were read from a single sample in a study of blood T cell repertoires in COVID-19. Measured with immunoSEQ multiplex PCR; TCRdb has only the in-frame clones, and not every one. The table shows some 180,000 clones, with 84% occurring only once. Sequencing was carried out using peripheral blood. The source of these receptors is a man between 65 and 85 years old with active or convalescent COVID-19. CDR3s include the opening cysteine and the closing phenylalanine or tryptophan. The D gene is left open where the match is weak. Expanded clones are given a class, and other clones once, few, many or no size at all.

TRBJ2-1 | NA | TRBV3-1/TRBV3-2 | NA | CASSLRATEGEQFF | TGTGCCAGCAGCCTTCGAGCGACCGAAGGTGAGCAGTTCTTC
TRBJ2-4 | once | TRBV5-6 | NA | CASSWRSSKNIQYF | TGTGCCAGCAGCTGGAGGTCTTCCAAAAACATTCAGTACTTC
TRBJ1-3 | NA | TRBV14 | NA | CASSQAGSGNTIYF | TGTGCCAGCAGCCAAGCAGGGTCTGGAAACACCATATATTTT
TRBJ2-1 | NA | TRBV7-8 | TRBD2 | CASSSLSGGAYNEQFF | TGTGCCAGCAGCTCCCTAAGCGGGGGGGCATACAATGAGCAGTTCTTC
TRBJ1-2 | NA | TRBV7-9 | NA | CASSSTSGEAYGYTF | TGTGCCAGCAGCTCAACGTCCGGGGAGGCCTATGGCTACACCTTC
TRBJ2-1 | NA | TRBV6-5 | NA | CASNRGGARNEQFF | TGTGCCAGCAATAGAGGGGGGGCGCGGAATGAGCAGTTCTTC
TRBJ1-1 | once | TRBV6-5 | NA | CASRGLTNTEAFF | TGTGCCAGCAGGGGACTTACGAACACTGAAGCTTTCTTT
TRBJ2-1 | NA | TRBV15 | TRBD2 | CATSRGPGLDPYEQFF | TGTGCCACCAGCAGGGGCCCGGGACTAGACCCTTATGAGCAGTTCTTC
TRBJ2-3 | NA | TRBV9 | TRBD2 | CASSVGGGSTDTQYF | TGTGCCAGCAGCGTAGGCGGGGGGAGCACAGATACGCAGTATTTT
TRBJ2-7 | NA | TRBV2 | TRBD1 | CASQRQGIYEQYF | TGTGCCAGCCAGAGACAGGGAATCTACGAGCAGTACTTC
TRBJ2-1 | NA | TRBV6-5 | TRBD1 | CASSPSTGVNEQFF | TGTGCCAGCAGTCCCTCGACAGGGGTGAACGAGCAGTTCTTC
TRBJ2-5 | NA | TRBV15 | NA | CATSSRQTQETQYF | TGTGCCACCAGCAGTAGACAAACCCAAGAGACCCAGTACTTC
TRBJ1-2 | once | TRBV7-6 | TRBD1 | CASSLAPGEGASGYTF | TGTGCCAGCAGCTTAGCCCCGGGCGAGGGGGCGTCAGGCTACACCTTC
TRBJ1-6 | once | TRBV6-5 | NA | CASSKTPSNSPLHF | TGTGCCAGCAGCAAGACACCGAGTAATTCACCCCTCCACTTT
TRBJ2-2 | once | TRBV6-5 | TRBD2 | CASRPAGAFTGELFF | TGTGCCAGCAGGCCAGCGGGGGCCTTCACCGGGGAGCTGTTTTTT
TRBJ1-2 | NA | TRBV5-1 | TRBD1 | CASSLEGQGARGYTF | TGCGCCAGCAGCTTGGAGGGACAGGGGGCGCGGGGCTACACCTTC
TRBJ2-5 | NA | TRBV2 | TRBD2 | CASSSGLAGDQETQYF | TGTGCCAGCAGTTCGGGACTAGCGGGGGACCAAGAGACCCAGTACTTC
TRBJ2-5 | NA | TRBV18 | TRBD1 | CASSLTGEETQYF | TGTGCCAGCTCCCTCACAGGGGAAGAGACCCAGTACTTC
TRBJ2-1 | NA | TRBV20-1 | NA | CSAPEGGEQFF | TGCAGTGCTCCCGAAGGAGGGGAGCAGTTCTTC
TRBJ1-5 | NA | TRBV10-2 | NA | CASSEQNHQPQHF | TGCGCCAGCAGTGAACAGAACCATCAGCCCCAGCATTTT
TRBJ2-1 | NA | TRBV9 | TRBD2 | CASSQGLAGAGEQFF | TGTGCCAGCAGCCAGGGACTAGCGGGAGCTGGGGAGCAGTTCTTC
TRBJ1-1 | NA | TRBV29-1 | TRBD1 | CSVRWTGANTEAFF | TGCAGCGTTAGATGGACAGGGGCGAACACTGAAGCTTTCTTT
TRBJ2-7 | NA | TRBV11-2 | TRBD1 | CASSQIQGQPVQYF | TGTGCCAGCAGCCAGATACAGGGACAGCCGGTCCAGTACTTC
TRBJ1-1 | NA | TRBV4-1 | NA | CASSHYDRNTEAFF | TGCGCCAGCAGCCACTACGACAGGAACACTGAAGCTTTCTTT
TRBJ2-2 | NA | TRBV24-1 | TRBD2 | CATSDFWGLAVGELFF | TGTGCCACCAGTGATTTTTGGGGACTAGCTGTCGGGGAGCTGTTTTTT
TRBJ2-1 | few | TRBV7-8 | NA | CASSPRGAPGNEQFF | TGTGCCAGCAGCCCCCGGGGGGCCCCGGGGAATGAGCAGTTCTTC
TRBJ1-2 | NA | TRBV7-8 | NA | CASSPGLDYGYTF | TGTGCCAGCAGCCCGGGACTCGACTATGGCTACACCTTC